The rows below give T cell receptor beta chains drawn from one sample of a study of T-cell memory formation after mild COVID-19. MiXCR, run by TCRdb on the 5' RACE reads, gives a single entry per CDR3 protein. The sample lists under 350,000 distinct CDR3 sequences, roughly 15% occurring once. The sequenced sample was PBMCs or a T cell subset sorted from them (not recorded which). Source of these receptors: a man between 18 and 29 years old who had mild COVID-19 (a few samples of this study predate the infection). Cell type and time point are not known. CDR3s include the opening cysteine and the closing phenylalanine or tryptophan. The D gene is left open where the match is weak. The size of a clone is reported for some rows only, either as once, few or many, or as a class for expanded clones.

d_call,v_call,clone_size,j_call,cdr3_nt,cdr3_aa
NA,TRBV5-1,NA,TRBJ1-1,TGCGCCAGCAGCGGGGGACATCTGAACACTGAAGCTTTCTTT,CASSGGHLNTEAFF
NA,TRBV24-1,NA,TRBJ2-5,TGTGCCACCAGGGGGACGTCGTGGGGGGAGACCCAGTACTTC,CATRGTSWGETQYF
TRBD1,TRBV27,NA,TRBJ1-5,TGTGCCAGCAGTACCGACAGGGACAATCAGCCCCAGCATTTT,CASSTDRDNQPQHF
NA,TRBV7-9,few,TRBJ1-1,TGTGCCAGCAGCTTGTCCAACACTGAAGCTTTCTTT,CASSLSNTEAFF
NA,TRBV7-2,NA,TRBJ2-1,TGTGCCAGCAGCTTAGCGGAGGGAGGTGAGCAGTTCTTC,CASSLAEGGEQFF
TRBD2,TRBV7-8,many,TRBJ2-3,TGTGCCAGCAGCTTACGGGAGACACTAGCGGGGGGTCTGACAGATACGCAGTATTTT,CASSLRETLAGGLTDTQYF
NA,TRBV28,few,TRBJ2-5,TGTGCCAGCACCCGAGGGGTCCAAGAGACCCAGTACTTC,CASTRGVQETQYF
NA,TRBV7-9,once,TRBJ1-5,TGTGCCAGCAGCTCCGGACAGTTAGGGGAACCGAATCAGCCCCAGCATTTT,CASSSGQLGEPNQPQHF
NA,TRBV6-5,many,TRBJ1-1,TGTGCCAGCAGTTATGCAAGTAGTGGCACTGAAGCTTTCTTT,CASSYASSGTEAFF
NA,TRBV6-5,few,TRBJ2-3,TGTGCCAGCAGTTATGCGTCTACGCAGTATTTT,CASSYASTQYF
NA,TRBV4-2,NA,TRBJ1-1,TGTGCCAGCAGCCAGGGGAGGGAATGGAGCACTGAAGCTTTCTTT,CASSQGREWSTEAFF
TRBD1,TRBV28,NA,TRBJ1-4,TGTGCCAGCAGTGGGACAGGGGAAAAACTGTTTTTT,CASSGTGEKLFF
NA,TRBV3-1,NA,TRBJ1-4,TGTGCCAGCAGCCAAGATGGCGGGGGCGTAGATGAAAAACTGTTTTTT,CASSQDGGGVDEKLFF
TRBD2,TRBV4-1,NA,TRBJ2-6,TGCGCCAGCAGACCCGGGGGGGGGGCTGGGGCCAACGTCCTGACTTTC,CASRPGGGAGANVLTF
NA,TRBV20-1,NA,TRBJ1-5,TGCAGTGCTAGTCAGGGCAGAGGGCGTCAGCCCCAGCATTTT,CSASQGRGRQPQHF
TRBD1,TRBV7-2,many,TRBJ1-1,TGTGCCAGCACCATAGTGGCAGGGGGGGACACTGAAGCTTTCTTT,CASTIVAGGDTEAFF
TRBD1,TRBV20-1,few,TRBJ1-2,TGCAGTGCTAGTTCGGGACAGGGGGCAGAGGGCTACACCTTC,CSASSGQGAEGYTF
TRBD1,TRBV4-3,few,TRBJ1-1,TGCGCCAGCAGCCAGGGTACGGGGACAGGGAACACTGAAGCTTTCTTT,CASSQGTGTGNTEAFF
TRBD1,TRBV20-1,NA,TRBJ2-1,TGCAGTGCTAGGGGACAGGCCCGAACCTACAATGAGCAGTTCTTC,CSARGQARTYNEQFF
TRBD1,TRBV5-1,few,TRBJ1-2,TGCGCCAGCAGCTTGGGGGGGACAGGGGGCGAAAGCTACACCTTC,CASSLGGTGGESYTF
TRBD2,TRBV4-3,few,TRBJ2-3,TGCGCCAGCAGCCAGGCGGGACTAGCGGGGGATGATACGCAGTATTTT,CASSQAGLAGDDTQYF
TRBD1,TRBV3-1,NA,TRBJ1-5,TGTGCCAGCAGCCAAGGGACAGGGTACAATCAGCCCCAGCATTTT,CASSQGTGYNQPQHF